The 15 T cell receptor beta chains listed next were all sequenced from one sample in a study of blood T cell repertoires in COVID-19. Profiled with immunoSEQ multiplex PCR; TCRdb holds only in-frame clones, not every one. The top ten clones hold about 13% of a sample with approximately 69,000 clones, 82% of them seen once. The specimen sequenced was peripheral blood. Receptor source: a woman older than 75 with acute or convalescent COVID-19.

The chain couples TRBV13 to TRBJ2-1; TRBD2 matches at 8 bases. CDR1 is PRHDT and CDR2 is FYEKMQ in the germline V gene (reference sequence). Trimming at V came to 5 bases and at J to 7 bases, leaving 13 bases not matched to a gene. There are 16 residues in the CDR3. The CDR3 sequence: CASSRSSGRVRNEQFF. CDR3 DNA: TGTGCCAGCAGCCGATCCAGCGGGAGAGTGAGGAATGAGCAGTTCTTC.

V is TRBV18 and J is TRBJ2-7; 7 bases match TRBD1. Germline CDR1 reads KGHSH; CDR2 reads LQKENI. The CDR3 has 13 residues. J lost 6 bases, V lost 6 bases, and 8 bases had no gene match. Here the CDR3 reads CASSPTGVSEQYF. The CDR3, as DNA: TGTGCCAGCTCGCCTACAGGGGTTAGCGAGCAGTACTTC.

The rearrangement links TRBV7-8 to TRBJ2-3, with 8 bases that match TRBD2. The J segment lost 7 bases and the V segment lost 6 bases, leaving 9 bases of the junction unmatched. The CDR3 spans 14 residues. Germline lookup yields CDR1 SGHVS and CDR2 FQNEAQ. The CDR3 spells CASRPSGRSNTQYF. In DNA form, the CDR3 reads TGTGCCAGCAGACCAAGCGGGAGAAGTAATACGCAGTATTTT. Full variable domain (remainder filled in from reference TRBV7-8 and TRBJ2-3): GAGVSQSPRYKVAKRGQDVALRCDPISGHVSLFWYQQALGQGPEFLTYFQNEAQLDKSGLPSDRFFAERPEGSVSTLKIQRTQQEDSAVYLCASRPSGRSNTQYFGPGTRLTVL.

The CDR3 DNA sequence: TGTGCCTGGAGGGGGTCGCCAGCGGGCACTGAAGCTTTCTTT. The encoded protein is CAWRGSPAGTEAFF. This chain connects TRBV30 to TRBJ1-1; D is ambiguous. Germline V gene lookup returns CDR1 GTSNPN and CDR2 SVGIG (reference sequence). The V gene lost 3 bases and the J gene lost 4 bases, with 15 bases spanning the gap. The CDR3 consists of 14 residues.

V is TRBV15 and J is TRBJ2-7, with D maybe TRBD2 (5 bases). V was cut by 0 bases and J by 4 bases, with 10 bases left in between. This CDR3 comprises 14 residues. Germline assignment: CDR1 LNHNV and CDR2 YYDKDF (reference sequence). The CDR3 nucleotides read TGTGCCACCAGCAGAGAAGGTAGCGAGTACGAGCAGTACTTC. Translated, it gives CATSREGSEYEQYF.

At least ten counts were recorded for this clone. The identical CDR3 is also encoded by other nucleotide sequences in the sample. This rearrangement joins TRBV2 to TRBJ2-7, with D possibly matching TRBD2 (7 bases). The CDR3 is made up of 15 amino acids. Germline loops: CDR1 SNHLY, CDR2 FYNNEI. The V end was cut by 7 bases, the J end by 3 bases, with 19 bases between. CDR3 region: CASTQMWGGRYEQYF. Written as DNA, the CDR3 is TGTGCCAGCACTCAGATGTGGGGGGGGCGCTACGAGCAGTACTTC.

The chain uses TRBV5-8 and TRBJ2-1; weak D call: TRBD2 (5 bases). Germline lookup yields CDR1 SGHTS and CDR2 YDEGEE. V lost 0 bases to trimming and J lost 8 bases, with 9 bases between them. CDR3 length: 13 residues. As DNA, the CDR3 is TGTGCCAGCAGCTTGGCGAGCGGCGATGAGCAGTTCTTC. It encodes CASSLASGDEQFF.

The chain links TRBV5-1 to TRBJ1-5, with TRBD1 as a possible D gene (5 bases). Germline-derived CDR1 and CDR2 are SGHRS and YFSETQ. Trimming cost V 5 bases and J 5 bases, with 14 bases left between them. The CDR3 runs 14 residues. The CDR3 nucleotides are TGCGCCAGCAGTCTCTACCCGGGGGATCAGCCCCAGCATTTT. Its protein product is CASSLYPGDQPQHF.

The chain has TRBV3-1 (or the pseudogene TRBV3-2) and TRBJ2-1; D is ambiguous. The V gene lost 0 bases and the J gene lost 9 bases, with 9 bases spanning the gap. Per germline, CDR1 LGHDT and CDR2 YNNKEL (reference sequence). CDR3 length: 13 residues. CDR3 loop: CASSQDRVGEQFF. In nucleotides, the CDR3 is TGTGCCAGCAGCCAAGATCGGGTGGGTGAGCAGTTCTTC.

Only a few counts were recorded for this clone. The rearrangement links TRBV10-1 to TRBJ1-3; D is perhaps TRBD1 (6 bases). V was shortened by 4 bases and J by 15 bases, with 13 bases between the two germline ends. The CDR3 loop spans 11 amino acids. CDR1 is WNHNN, CDR2 SYGVQD, per germline (reference sequence). The CDR3 nucleotides are TGCGCCAGCAGTGCAACAGGGAATGGATATTTT. Protein: CASSATGNGYF.

V and J are TRBV9 and TRBJ2-7; 10 bases align to TRBD1. The germline V gene has CDR1 SGDLS and CDR2 YYNGEE. The CDR3 has 16 residues. V shed 4 bases and J 1 base; nucleotides not matched to a gene: 8. The CDR3 bases are TGTGCCAGCAGCCCAAGACAGGGGGCCCATTCCTACGAGCAGTACTTC. Its translation is CASSPRQGAHSYEQYF.

The rearrangement links TRBV9 to TRBJ2-7; 13 bases line up with TRBD2. Germline CDR1 SGDLS, CDR2 YYNGEE. The CDR3 has 15 residues. With V trimmed by 4 bases and J by 2 bases, 3 bases remained unmatched. CDR3 nucleotides: TGTGCCAGCAGCCCGGGACTAGCGGGGACCTACGAGCAGTACTTC. The encoded protein is CASSPGLAGTYEQYF.

This chain connects TRBV7-9 to TRBJ2-2; D remains ambiguous. The V and J ends lost 3 bases and 5 bases respectively, with 7 bases between them. The CDR3 is made up of 13 amino acids. Germline CDR1 is SEHNR and CDR2 is FQNEAQ (reference sequence). The CDR3 loop is CASSFSNTGELFF. CDR3 DNA sequence: TGTGCCAGCAGCTTCAGTAATACCGGGGAGCTGTTTTTT.

CDR3 bases: TGTGCCACCAGGGGGACAGGGGAGGACTATGGCTACACCTTC. The encoded protein is CATRGTGEDYGYTF. The chain recombines TRBV24-1 with TRBJ1-2; 10 bases map to TRBD1. Looked up from germline, CDR1 is KGHDR and CDR2 is SFDVKD. This CDR3 comprises 14 residues. J gave up 3 bases and V 7 bases, and 4 bases lay outside the gene matches.

This chain joins TRBV5-3 and TRBJ1-1, with 7 positions matching TRBD1. TRBV5-3 is labeled an ORF, and its function is uncertain. The J segment lost 6 bases and the V segment lost 0 bases, leaving 17 bases of the junction unmatched. CDR3 length: 18 residues. The CDR3 loop reads CARSLASTDREPPPEAFF. The CDR3 nucleotides are TGTGCCAGAAGCTTGGCCAGCACCGACAGGGAGCCTCCCCCTGAAGCTTTCTTT.